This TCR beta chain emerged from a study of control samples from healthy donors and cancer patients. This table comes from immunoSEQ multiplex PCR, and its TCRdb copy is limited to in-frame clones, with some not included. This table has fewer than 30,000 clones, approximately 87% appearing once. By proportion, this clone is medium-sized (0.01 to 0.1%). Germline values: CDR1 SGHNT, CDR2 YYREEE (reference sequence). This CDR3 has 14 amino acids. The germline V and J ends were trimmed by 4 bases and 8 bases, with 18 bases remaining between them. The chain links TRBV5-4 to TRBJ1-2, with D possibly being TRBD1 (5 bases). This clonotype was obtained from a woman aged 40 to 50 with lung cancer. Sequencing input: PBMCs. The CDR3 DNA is TGTGCCAGCAGCGCAGACAGAGGCCCAGGGGGCTACACCTTC. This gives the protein CASSADRGPGGYTF. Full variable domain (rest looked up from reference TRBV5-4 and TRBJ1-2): ETGVTQSPTHLIKTRGQQVTLRCSSQSGHNTVSWYQQALGQGPQFIFQYYREEENGRGNFPPRFSGLQFPNYSSELNVNALELDDSALYLCASSADRGPGGYTFGSGTRLTVV.